Below are 4 T cell receptor beta chains sequenced from a single sample in a study of blood T cell repertoires in COVID-19. Some clones are missing from TCRdb's copy, which holds only in-frame ones; the method was immunoSEQ multiplex PCR. This sample has over 140,000 clones, with roughly 81% found just once. The sample comprised peripheral blood. The receptors come from a woman aged 45-65 years with active or convalescent COVID-19.

This clone showed up many times. The gene calls are TRBV12-3 or TRBV12-4 and TRBJ1-3; no clear D. V was shortened by 6 bases and J by 7 bases, with 10 bases between the two germline ends. The CDR3 has 12 residues. The CDR3 DNA is TGTGCCAGCAGCCCGAGGGCGAACACCATATATTTT. Translating it yields CASSPRANTIYF.

This clone was seen more than once but under ten times. This sequence joins TRBV2 and TRBJ2-3; TRBD1 agrees at 10 bases. The CDR3 sequence is 14 residues long. V lost 5 bases, J lost 5 bases, and 4 bases stayed unmatched. CDR1 is SNHLY, CDR2 FYNNEI, per germline. CDR3 region: CASSRTGGRDTQYF. In DNA, the CDR3 is TGTGCCAGCAGTCGGACAGGGGGTCGAGATACGCAGTATTTT.

The chain uses TRBV3-1 (or the pseudogene TRBV3-2) and TRBJ2-2, with TRBD1 identical over 7 bases. The CDR3 consists of 14 residues. Trimming removed 3 bases from V and 5 bases from J; junction bases left unmatched: 3. Germline CDR1 reads LGHDT; CDR2 reads YNNKEL (reference sequence). The CDR3 coding sequence is TGTGCCAGCAGCCACCTGACAGGGACCGGGGAGCTGTTTTTT. Translation gives CASSHLTGTGELFF.

The rearrangement uses TRBV7-3 and TRBJ1-6; 7 bases align to TRBD1. V lost 4 bases to trimming and J lost 8 bases; unmatched junction nucleotides: 5. This CDR3 region has 14 residues. Germline V gene lookup returns CDR1 SGHTA and CDR2 FQGTGA. CDR3: CASSSIGGDSPLHF. The CDR3 DNA reads as TGTGCCAGCAGCTCCATAGGGGGCGATTCACCCCTCCACTTT.